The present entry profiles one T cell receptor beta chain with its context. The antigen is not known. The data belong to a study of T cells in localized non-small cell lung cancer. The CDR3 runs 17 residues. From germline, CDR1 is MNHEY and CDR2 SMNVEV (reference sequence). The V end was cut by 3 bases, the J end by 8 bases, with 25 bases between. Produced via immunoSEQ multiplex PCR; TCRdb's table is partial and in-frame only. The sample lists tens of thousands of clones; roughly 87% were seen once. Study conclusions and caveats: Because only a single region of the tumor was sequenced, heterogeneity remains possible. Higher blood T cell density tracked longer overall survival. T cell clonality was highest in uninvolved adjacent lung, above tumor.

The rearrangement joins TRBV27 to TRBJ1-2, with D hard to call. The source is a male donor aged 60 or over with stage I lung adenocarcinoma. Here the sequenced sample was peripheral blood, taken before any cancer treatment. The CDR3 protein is CASSFSALTPFVGGYTF. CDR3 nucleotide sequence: TGTGCCAGCAGTTTCTCCGCCCTTACACCTTTTGTGGGGGGCTACACCTTC.